The clone carrying this T cell receptor (beta chain) was seen only a few times. What it binds is not known. The sample belongs to a study of beta chain features in type 1 diabetes. Study observations and caveats: Reduced insertions and increased deletions marked VDJ junctions in type 1 diabetes patients.

Germline V lookup: CDR1 MDHEN, CDR2 SYDVKM. With 6 bases removed from V and 1 base from J, the gap between germline ends came to 16 bases. This CDR3 comprises 16 residues. As every portion of the isolated RNA was reverse transcribed, the sequencing read expressed TCRB transcripts. Sequenced by immunoSEQ multiplex PCR; TCRdb stores in-frame clones only, minus some. The table includes around 300,000 clones, 9.5% to 11% detected once. This rearrangement joins TRBV28 to TRBJ2-1, with D perhaps TRBD2 (5 bases). The specimen sequenced was naive CD4+ T cells from blood. The clonotype was recovered from a woman in her 30s in good health. DNA for the CDR3: TGTGCCAGCAGCCCCGTCCTACGGGGATCCTACAATGAGCAGTTCTTC. Translated: CASSPVLRGSYNEQFF.